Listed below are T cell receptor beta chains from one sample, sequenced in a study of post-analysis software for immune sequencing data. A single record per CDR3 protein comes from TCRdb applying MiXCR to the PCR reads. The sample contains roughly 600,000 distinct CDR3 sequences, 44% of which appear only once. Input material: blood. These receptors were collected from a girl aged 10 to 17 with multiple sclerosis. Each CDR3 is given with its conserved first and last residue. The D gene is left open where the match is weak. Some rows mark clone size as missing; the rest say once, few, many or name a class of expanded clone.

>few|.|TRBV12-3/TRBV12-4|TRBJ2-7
TGTGCCAGCAGTTTTCCGGCTCTAGGGAGCGAGCAGTACTTC
CASSFPALGSEQYF
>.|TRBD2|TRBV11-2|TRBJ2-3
TGTGCCAGCAGCACTAGACTAGCGGGACCCGAACAGGATACGCAGTATTTT
CASSTRLAGPEQDTQYF
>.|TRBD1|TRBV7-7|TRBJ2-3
TGTGCCAGCAGCTACGGACAGGAAGGGGATACGCAGTATTTT
CASSYGQEGDTQYF
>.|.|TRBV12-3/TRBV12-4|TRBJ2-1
TGTGCCGGCACCTTACCGGGACTAGGGGGCGGTGAGCAGTTCTTC
CAGTLPGLGGGEQFF
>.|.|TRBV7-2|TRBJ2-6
TGTGCCAGCAGCTATGACAGGAGGGGCGTCCTGACTTTC
CASSYDRRGVLTF
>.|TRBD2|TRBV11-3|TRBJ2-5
TGTGCCAGCAGCTCAGTCTTGGCTAGCGGGGACTTTCAAGAGACCCAGTACTTC
CASSSVLASGDFQETQYF
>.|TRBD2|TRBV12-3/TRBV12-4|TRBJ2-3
TGTGCCAGCAGAAAACTAGCGGGAATCACAGATACGCAGTATTTT
CASRKLAGITDTQYF
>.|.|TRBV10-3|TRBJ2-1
TGTGCCATCAGTGATGTGAGGGGATCCTACAATGAGCAGTTCTTC
CAISDVRGSYNEQFF
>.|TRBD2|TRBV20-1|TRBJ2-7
TGCAGTGCTAGAGATCCCGAGCGGGAGGTTGGCGAGCAGTACTTC
CSARDPEREVGEQYF
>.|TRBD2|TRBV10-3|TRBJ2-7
TGTGCCATCAGTGCTAGCGGGGGGTCCTACGAGCAGTACTTC
CAISASGGSYEQYF
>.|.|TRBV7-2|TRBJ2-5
TGTGCCAGCACCTCCGCCCCCGTTAGTCAAGAGACCCAGTACTTC
CASTSAPVSQETQYF
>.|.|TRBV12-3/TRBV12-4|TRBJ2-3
TGTGCCAGCAGTTTTGGTCTCAGCGCAGATACGCAATATTTT
CASSFGLSADTQYF
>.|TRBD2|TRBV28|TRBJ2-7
TGTGCCAGCAGCACAACTAGCGGGAGGAAAAACGAGCAGTACTTC
CASSTTSGRKNEQYF
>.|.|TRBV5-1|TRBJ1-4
TGCGCCAGCACCCTCAGACCCACGTCGGGAGAAAAACTGTTTTTT
CASTLRPTSGEKLFF
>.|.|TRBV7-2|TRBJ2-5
TGTGCCAGCAGTCGGCCCGGAGCCCGGACCCAGTACTTC
CASSRPGARTQYF